These 21 T cell receptor beta chains share one sample of origin, sequenced in a study of blood T cells in healthy people across ages. It was with a sample-barcoded 5' primer and a J-beta primer mix that a second PCR of roughly 7 to 12 cycles was run. TCRdb re-analysed the 5' RACE reads in MiXCR, keeping a single row per CDR3 protein. The sample shows about 1.7 million distinct CDR3 sequences, 25% to 30% of them seen only once. The sequenced material came from blood. All receptors come from a woman in her 30s in good health.

The chain has TRBV6-2 or TRBV6-3 and TRBJ2-2; D unclear. The germline gives CDR1 MNHEY, CDR2 SVGEGT. V lost 4 bases to trimming and J lost 3 bases, with 15 bases between them. This CDR3 is built from 16 residues. CDR3 DNA: TGTGCCAGCAGTTCCTCAAGTGCGGACCACACCGGGGAGCTGTTTTTT. Protein: CASSSSSADHTGELFF.

This clonotype has ten or more counts. The chain carries TRBV29-1 and TRBJ2-6; the D gene is possibly TRBD2 (6 bases). Germline V gene sequence: CDR1 SQVTM, CDR2 ANQGSEA. Trimming took off 3 bases at V and 1 base at J, with 19 bases between the two ends. The CDR3 sequence is 18 residues long. As DNA, the CDR3 is TGCAGCGTTGAGGGGGACTTGGGGGTCCGATCTGGGGCCAACGTCCTGACTTTC. This translates into CSVEGDLGVRSGANVLTF.

This clonotype was observed a few times. The chain has TRBV28 and TRBJ1-4; weak D call: TRBD1 (5 bases). Germline CDR1 reads MDHEN; CDR2 reads SYDVKM. CDR3 size: 14 residues. The germline V and J ends were trimmed by 6 bases and 8 bases, with 16 bases remaining between them. The CDR3 DNA sequence: TGTGCCAGCAGCCTCAGCAGGGTTCTCGAAAAACTGTTTTTT. Amino acid sequence: CASSLSRVLEKLFF.

A word on this clonotype: The germline gene is not matched at one end of the junction; a read error may be the cause. This chain uses TRBV7-7 with TRBJ2-2, with D perhaps given as TRBD1 or TRBD2 (5 bases each). Germline V gene lookup returns CDR1 SSHAT and CDR2 FNYEAQ (reference sequence). CDR3 size: 16 residues. The DNA for the CDR3 is TGTACCAGCAGCGTATCCGGGACGGTGAACACCGGGGAGCTGTTTTTT. Protein product: CTSSVSGTVNTGELFF.

In its sample, this clonotype was seen a few times. A much larger clonotype is one base distant, so this may be a read error. The chain recombines TRBV15 with TRBJ2-5; no reliable D call. The V gene's germline CDR1 is LNHNV and CDR2 YYDKDF (reference sequence). The CDR3 is made up of 14 amino acids. CDR3 residues: CTTSRAPSQETQYF. DNA for the CDR3: TGTACCACCAGCAGAGCCCCGTCCCAAGAGACCCAGTACTTC. Drawing the rest from reference TRBV15 and TRBJ2-5, the complete variable domain is DAMVIQNPRYQVTQFGKPVTLSCSQTLNHNVMYWYQQKSSQAPKLLFHYYDKDFNNEADTPDNFQSRRPNTSFCFLDIRSPGLGDTAMYLCTTSRAPSQETQYFGPGTRLLVL.

This clonotype was detected a few times. The CDR3 here is CASSLAGTGKDTQYF. The CDR3 coding sequence is TGCGCCAGCAGCTTGGCGGGCACGGGAAAAGATACGCAGTATTTT. The chain combines TRBV5-1 with TRBJ2-3; a possible D gene is TRBD2 (5 bases). Trimming cost V 0 bases and J 5 bases, with 13 bases left between them. The CDR3 contains 15 residues. Germline loops: CDR1 SGHRS, CDR2 YFSETQ.

For this clonotype: One end of the junction fails to match germline, which may point to a read error. The chain recombines TRBV7-2 with TRBJ1-5; D is unclear. There are 13 residues in the CDR3. Germline-derived CDR1 and CDR2 are SGHTA and FQGNSA. The CDR3 region is CAGSLARGQPQHF. The CDR3 DNA sequence: TGTGCCGGCAGCTTAGCGCGGGGACAGCCCCAGCATTTT.

As to this clonotype: At one end, the junction sequence differs from germline, possibly due to a read error. The rearrangement joins TRBV2 to TRBJ2-6, with D possibly TRBD2 on 5 matching bases. This CDR3 region has 15 residues. Germline lookup yields CDR1 SNHLY and CDR2 FYNNEI. The CDR3 sequence is CASSPGSAGPNVLTF. In nucleotides, the CDR3 is TGTGCCAGCAGTCCTGGGAGTGCTGGGCCCAACGTCCTGACTTTC.

This clonotype was counted once. A read error may explain this, as a much larger clone is one base away. V is TRBV5-1 and J is TRBJ2-1; D ambiguous. Germline V gene lookup returns CDR1 SGHRS and CDR2 YFSETQ. The CDR3 runs 13 residues. V lost 4 bases and J 10 bases, leaving 15 bases between the germline ends. CDR3 region: CASSPAQNYEQFF. CDR3 coding DNA: TGCGCCAGCAGCCCCGCACAAAATTACGAGCAGTTCTTC.

This clonotype was counted between two and nine times. This chain links TRBV6-1 with TRBJ2-5; no firm D call. Trimming took off 3 bases at V and 10 bases at J, with 12 bases between the two ends. The CDR3 spans 12 residues. Germline assignment: CDR1 MNHNS and CDR2 SASEGT. CDR3 sequence reads: CASSEGRVNQYF. Written as DNA, the CDR3 is TGTGCCAGCAGTGAGGGCCGGGTGAACCAGTACTTC.

Note on this clonotype: The junction and the germline gene differ at one end; a read error may be behind it. The CDR3 is CASGLAQNIQYF. In DNA, the CDR3 is TGTGCTAGTGGTTTAGCCCAAAACATTCAGTACTTC. The chain couples TRBV12-5 to TRBJ2-4; D remains ambiguous. The germline gives CDR1 LGHNT, CDR2 FRNRAP. CDR3 length equals 12 residues. The variable domain in full, with the rest retrieved from reference TRBV12-5 and TRBJ2-4, is DARVTQTPRHKVTEMGQEVTMRCQPILGHNTVFWYRQTMMQGLELLAYFRNRAPLDDSGMPKDRFSAEMPDATLATLKIQPSEPRDSAVYFCASGLAQNIQYFGAGTRLSVL.

This clonotype showed up many times. V usage is TRBV29-1 and J usage is TRBJ1-4, with D possibly TRBD1 on 5 matching bases. There are 14 residues in the CDR3. Germline V gene lookup returns CDR1 SQVTM and CDR2 ANQGSEA. V was pared by 3 bases and J by 4 bases, with 12 bases between. The CDR3 is CSVEPRQGNEKLFF. The CDR3 DNA reads TGCAGCGTTGAGCCCCGGCAGGGTAATGAAAAACTGTTTTTT.

The chain joins TRBV28 to TRBJ2-5, with D hard to call. V was cut by 11 bases and J by 10 bases, with 11 bases left in between. Germline lookup yields CDR1 MDHEN and CDR2 SYDVKM. CDR3 size: 9 residues. In DNA form, the CDR3 reads TGTGCCGTTTTTGGGGACCAGTACTTC. It is translated as CAVFGDQYF.

This clonotype was seen only a few times. V usage is TRBV27 and J usage is TRBJ2-1; D possibly corresponds to TRBD1 (5 bases). The CDR3 runs to 14 residues. Trimming cost V 3 bases and J 8 bases, with 14 bases left between them. The germline V gene encodes CDR1 MNHEY and CDR2 SMNVEV (reference sequence). The DNA for the CDR3 is TGTGCCAGCAGTTTTGGATCAGGGTTGGATGAGCAGTTCTTC. It specifies CASSFGSGLDEQFF.

This clonotype has at least ten counts. The chain has TRBV12-3 or TRBV12-4 and TRBJ2-5, with no clear D. V was pared by 5 bases and J by 4 bases, with 17 bases between. CDR3 length equals 15 residues. The CDR3 loop is CASSSQSGFPETQYF. The CDR3 DNA reads TGTGCCAGCAGTAGCCAGTCCGGATTCCCAGAGACCCAGTACTTC.

This clonotype showed up just a few times. This chain connects TRBV6-5 to TRBJ1-1; D is undetermined. The CDR3 is 12 residues long. V dropped 6 bases and J dropped 4 bases, with 9 bases sitting between them. Germline V CDR1 and CDR2: MNHEY, SVGAGI. The CDR3 here is CASSHGRTEAFF. In DNA form, the CDR3 reads TGTGCCAGCAGCCACGGACGCACTGAAGCTTTCTTT.

The CDR3 reads CASSQGARNSPLHF. The DNA of the CDR3 is TGTGCCAGCAGCCAGGGGGCCCGGAATTCACCCCTCCACTTT. This rearrangement joins TRBV13 to TRBJ1-6; TRBD1 matches at 8 bases. Trimming removed 5 bases from V and 7 bases from J; junction bases left unmatched: 4. CDR1 PRHDT and CDR2 FYEKMQ come from the germline V gene (reference sequence). The CDR3 runs to 14 residues.

The sample holds a few counts of this clonotype. The genes are TRBV20-1 and TRBJ2-1; TRBD1 might be the D (5 bases). Germline lookup yields CDR1 DFQATT and CDR2 SNEGSKA (reference sequence). Trimming took off 4 bases at V and 2 bases at J, with 15 bases between the two ends. This CDR3 region has 15 residues. CDR3 bases: TGCAGTGCTACCTCGGCAGGGCAGACCTACAATGAGCAGTTCTTC. Amino acids: CSATSAGQTYNEQFF.

This clonotype was observed a handful of times. The chain couples TRBV10-3 to TRBJ2-1, with 10 positions matching TRBD2. CDR1 ENHRY and CDR2 SYGVKD come from the germline V gene. The length of the CDR3 is 15 residues. Trimming took 7 bases from V and 3 from J; bases not matched to a gene: 6. The DNA for the CDR3 is TGTGCCATCACGATAGGACTAGCGGACTACAATGAGCAGTTCTTC. This encodes CAITIGLADYNEQFF.

About this clonotype itself: An end of the junction differs from the germline gene, which may be a read error. The chain recombines TRBV20-1 with TRBJ1-4, with a weak D call TRBD1 (5 bases). The CDR3 loop spans 15 amino acids. Germline V gene lookup returns CDR1 DFQATT and CDR2 SNEGSKA (reference sequence). CDR3 in amino acids: CSASLTGRSNEKRFF. The CDR3 DNA reads as TGCAGTGCTAGTCTTACAGGTCGCAGTAATGAAAAACGGTTTTTT.

V usage is TRBV5-1 and J usage is TRBJ2-1; 9 nucleotides align to TRBD1. CDR1 is SGHRS and CDR2 is YFSETQ in the germline V gene. This CDR3 comprises 15 residues. The trim removed 0 bases at V and 9 bases at J, leaving 7 bases unmatched. The CDR3 protein is CASSLEMGTGTEQFF. The DNA of the CDR3 is TGCGCCAGCAGCTTGGAAATGGGGACAGGGACTGAGCAGTTCTTC.